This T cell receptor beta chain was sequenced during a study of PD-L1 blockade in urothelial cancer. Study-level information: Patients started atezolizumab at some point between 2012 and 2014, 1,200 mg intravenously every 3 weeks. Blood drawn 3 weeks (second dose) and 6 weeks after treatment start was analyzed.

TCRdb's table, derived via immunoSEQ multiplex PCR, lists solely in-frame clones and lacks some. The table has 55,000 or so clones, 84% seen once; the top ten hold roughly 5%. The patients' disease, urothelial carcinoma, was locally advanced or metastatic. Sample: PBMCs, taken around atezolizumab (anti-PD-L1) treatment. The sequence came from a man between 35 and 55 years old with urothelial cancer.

The CDR3 spells CATSRGPAGNQPQHF. The CDR3 DNA reads TGTGCCACCAGCAGAGGGCCTGCTGGCAATCAGCCCCAGCATTTT. V usage is TRBV15 and J usage is TRBJ1-5, with D unclear. Germline CDR1 is LNHNV and CDR2 is YYDKDF (reference sequence). The CDR3 loop spans 15 amino acids. V was pared by 1 base and J by 2 bases, with 9 bases between. Using reference TRBV15 and TRBJ1-5 for the parts outside the CDR3, the full variable domain is DAMVIQNPRYQVTQFGKPVTLSCSQTLNHNVMYWYQQKSSQAPKLLFHYYDKDFNNEADTPDNFQSRRPNTSFCFLDIRSPGLGDTAMYLCATSRGPAGNQPQHFGDGTRLSIL.